This passage covers 6 T cell receptor beta chains from one sample sequenced in a study of blood T cell repertoires in COVID-19 (TCRdb year 2020). Libraries were prepared through the immunoSEQ multiplex PCR assay. TCRdb took this table from immuneACCESS and kept in-frame rearrangements with V and J called. Such tables lack part of the clones; where checked against another copy, unresolved V genes explain under half of the gap, and the rest is unexplained. The sample contains 90,000 or so clones, about 90% of them found a single time. The top ten constitute about 1.8% of the sample. Sequencing used peripheral blood. The receptors were sampled from a human donor with active COVID-19. The donor label of this sample is uncertain.

The chain recombines TRBV11-2 with TRBJ2-2; D is possibly TRBD1 (6 bases). There are 15 residues in the CDR3. CDR1 is SGHAT and CDR2 is FQNNGV in the germline V gene. Trimming cost V 5 bases and J 3 bases, with 13 bases left between them. The CDR3 region has the DNA TGTGCCAGCAGCACGGACAGCCGCCACACCGGGGAGCTGTTTTTT. Translation gives CASSTDSRHTGELFF. The variable domain in full, with the rest retrieved from reference TRBV11-2 and TRBJ2-2, is EAGVAQSPRYKIIEKRQSVAFWCNPISGHATLYWYQQILGQGPKLLIQFQNNGVVDDSQLPKDRFSAERLKGVDSTLKIQPAKLEDSAVYLCASSTDSRHTGELFFGEGSRLTVL.

The rearrangement joins TRBV7-3 to TRBJ2-3; 9 bases line up with TRBD2. V lost 5 bases and J lost 6; bases outside the gene matches: 12. The germline gives CDR1 SGHTA, CDR2 FQGTGA. The CDR3 consists of 16 residues. The CDR3 loop is CASSLNAGGLVDTQYF. The DNA of the CDR3 is TGTGCCAGCAGCCTCAATGCGGGGGGGCTAGTTGATACGCAGTATTTT.

CDR3 in DNA: TGTGCCAGCAGCTTGCCGACAGGGGGCGCGAATAATGAAGCTTTCTTT. Translated, it gives CASSLPTGGANNEAFF. The chain employs TRBV5-5 and TRBJ1-1; 10 bases align to TRBD1. J was trimmed by 7 bases and V by 1 base; bases with no gene match: 10. The CDR3 sequence is 16 residues long. Germline values: CDR1 SGHKS, CDR2 YYEKEE (reference sequence).

The gene calls are TRBV5-6 and TRBJ2-3; 7 bases fit TRBD2. This CDR3 has 16 residues. Germline trimming cut 1 base from V and 3 bases from J; bases unmatched to any gene: 8. Germline V lookup: CDR1 SGHDT, CDR2 YYEEEE. CDR3: CASSLRAGDPTDTQYF. CDR3 nucleotide sequence: TGTGCCAGCAGCTTGAGGGCGGGGGATCCGACAGATACGCAGTATTTT.

The chain is built from TRBV11-3 and TRBJ1-2, with 7 nucleotides matching TRBD1. V lost 3 bases to trimming and J lost 4 bases; unmatched junction nucleotides: 14. This CDR3 has 17 amino acids. The V gene's germline CDR1 is SGHNT and CDR2 YENEEA. The CDR3 DNA reads TGTGCCAGCAGCTTTGCGCCTCGGTGGGACAGAGCCTATGGCTACACCTTC. It translates to CASSFAPRWDRAYGYTF.

CDR3 DNA sequence: TGTGCCAGCATCTCCCTAGCGGGATTGGCCGGGGAGCTGTTTTTT. It is translated as CASISLAGLAGELFF. The chain links TRBV11-2 to TRBJ2-2, with 9 nucleotides matching TRBD2. The V gene's germline CDR1 is SGHAT and CDR2 FQNNGV. Trimming at V came to 7 bases and at J to 6 bases, leaving 9 bases not matched to a gene. The CDR3 spans 15 residues. Combining the CDR3 with reference TRBV11-2 and TRBJ2-2 gives the whole variable domain EAGVAQSPRYKIIEKRQSVAFWCNPISGHATLYWYQQILGQGPKLLIQFQNNGVVDDSQLPKDRFSAERLKGVDSTLKIQPAKLEDSAVYLCASISLAGLAGELFFGEGSRLTVL.